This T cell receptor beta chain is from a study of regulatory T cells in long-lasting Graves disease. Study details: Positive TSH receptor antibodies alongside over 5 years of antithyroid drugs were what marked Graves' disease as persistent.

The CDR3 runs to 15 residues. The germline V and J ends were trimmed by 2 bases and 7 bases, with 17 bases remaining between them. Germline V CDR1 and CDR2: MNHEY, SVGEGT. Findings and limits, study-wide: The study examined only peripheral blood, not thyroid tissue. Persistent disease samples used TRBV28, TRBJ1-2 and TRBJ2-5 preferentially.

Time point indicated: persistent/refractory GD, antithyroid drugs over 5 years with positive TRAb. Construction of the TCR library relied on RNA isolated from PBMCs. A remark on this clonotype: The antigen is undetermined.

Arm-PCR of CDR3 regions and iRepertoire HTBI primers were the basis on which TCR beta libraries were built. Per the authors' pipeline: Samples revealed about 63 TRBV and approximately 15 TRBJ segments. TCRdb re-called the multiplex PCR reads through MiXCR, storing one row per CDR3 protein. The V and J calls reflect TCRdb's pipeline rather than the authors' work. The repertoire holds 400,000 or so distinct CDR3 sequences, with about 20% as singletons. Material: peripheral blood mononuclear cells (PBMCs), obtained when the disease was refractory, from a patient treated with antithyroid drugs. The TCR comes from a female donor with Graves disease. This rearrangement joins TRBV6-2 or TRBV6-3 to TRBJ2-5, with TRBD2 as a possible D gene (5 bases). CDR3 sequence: CASSYGVGIGGTQYF. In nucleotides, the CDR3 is TGTGCCAGCAGTTACGGGGTGGGGATTGGAGGGACCCAGTACTTC.